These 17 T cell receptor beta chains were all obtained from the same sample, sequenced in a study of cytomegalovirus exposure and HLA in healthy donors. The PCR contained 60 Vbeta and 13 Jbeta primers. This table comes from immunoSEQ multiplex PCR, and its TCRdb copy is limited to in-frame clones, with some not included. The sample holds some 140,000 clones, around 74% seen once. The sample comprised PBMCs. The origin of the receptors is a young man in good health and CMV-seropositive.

The CDR3 sequence: CASSYSTGWDEQYF. Written as DNA, the CDR3 is TGTGCCAGCAGTTACTCGACAGGGTGGGACGAGCAGTACTTC. The chain employs TRBV6-5 and TRBJ2-7, with TRBD1 identical over 7 bases. This CDR3 is built from 14 residues. The J segment lost 5 bases and the V segment lost 0 bases, leaving 4 bases of the junction unmatched. The germline gives CDR1 MNHEY, CDR2 SVGAGI.

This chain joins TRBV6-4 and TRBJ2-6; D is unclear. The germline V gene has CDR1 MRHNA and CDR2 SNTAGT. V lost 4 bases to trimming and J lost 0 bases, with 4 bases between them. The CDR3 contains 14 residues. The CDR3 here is CASSVNSGANVLTF. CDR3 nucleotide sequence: TGTGCCAGCAGTGTTAACTCTGGGGCCAACGTCCTGACTTTC.

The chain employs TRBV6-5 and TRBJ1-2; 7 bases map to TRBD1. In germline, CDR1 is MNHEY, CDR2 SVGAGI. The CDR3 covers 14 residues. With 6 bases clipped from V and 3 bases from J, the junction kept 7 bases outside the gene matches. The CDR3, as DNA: TGTGCCAGCAGGGGGGACAGCAACTACTATGGCTACACCTTC. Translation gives CASRGDSNYYGYTF.

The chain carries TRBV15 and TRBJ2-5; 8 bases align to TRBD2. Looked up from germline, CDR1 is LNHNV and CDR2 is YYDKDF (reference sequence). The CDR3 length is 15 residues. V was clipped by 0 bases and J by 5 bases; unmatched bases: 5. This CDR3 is CATSRDGTRYETQYF. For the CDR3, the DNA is TGTGCCACCAGCAGAGACGGGACTAGGTACGAGACCCAGTACTTC.

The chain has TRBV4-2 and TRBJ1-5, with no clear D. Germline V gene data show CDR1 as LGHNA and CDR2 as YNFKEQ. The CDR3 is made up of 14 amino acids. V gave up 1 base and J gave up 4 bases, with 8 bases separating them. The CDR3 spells CASSQVSSNQPQHF. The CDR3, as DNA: TGTGCCAGCAGCCAAGTTTCGTCGAATCAGCCCCAGCATTTT.

Written as DNA, the CDR3 is TGTGCCAGCAGCTTGTCTCAGGGAACCTACGAGCAGTACTTC. The encoded protein is CASSLSQGTYEQYF. The chain recombines TRBV5-6 with TRBJ2-7; weak D call: TRBD1 (5 bases). This CDR3 has 14 amino acids. Germline V gene sequence: CDR1 SGHDT, CDR2 YYEEEE. The V end was cut by 1 base, the J end by 2 bases, with 10 bases between.

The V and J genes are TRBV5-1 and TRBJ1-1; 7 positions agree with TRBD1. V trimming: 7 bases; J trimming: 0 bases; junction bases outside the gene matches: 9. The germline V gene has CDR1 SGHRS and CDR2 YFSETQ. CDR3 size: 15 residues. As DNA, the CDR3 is TGCGCCAGCGGGGACAGAGGGGGACTGAACACTGAAGCTTTCTTT. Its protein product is CASGDRGGLNTEAFF.

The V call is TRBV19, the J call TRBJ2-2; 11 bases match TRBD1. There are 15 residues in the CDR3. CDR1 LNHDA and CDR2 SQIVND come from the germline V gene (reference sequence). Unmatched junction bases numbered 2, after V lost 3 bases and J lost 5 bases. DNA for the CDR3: TGTGCCAGTAGTATTGGGACAGGGGGGACCGGGGAGCTGTTTTTT. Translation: CASSIGTGGTGELFF.

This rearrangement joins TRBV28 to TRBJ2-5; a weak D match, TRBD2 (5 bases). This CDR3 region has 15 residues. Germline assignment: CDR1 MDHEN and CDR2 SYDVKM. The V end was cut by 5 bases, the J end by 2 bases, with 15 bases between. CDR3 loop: CASSGSSWEQETQYF. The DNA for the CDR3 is TGTGCCAGCAGTGGGAGCAGTTGGGAGCAAGAGACCCAGTACTTC.

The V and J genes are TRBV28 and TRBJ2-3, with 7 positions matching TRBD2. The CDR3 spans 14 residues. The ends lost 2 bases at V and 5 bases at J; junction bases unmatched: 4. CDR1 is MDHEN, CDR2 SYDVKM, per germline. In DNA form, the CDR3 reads TGTGCCAGCAGTTTACCACTAGCGTTAGATACGCAGTATTTT. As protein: CASSLPLALDTQYF.

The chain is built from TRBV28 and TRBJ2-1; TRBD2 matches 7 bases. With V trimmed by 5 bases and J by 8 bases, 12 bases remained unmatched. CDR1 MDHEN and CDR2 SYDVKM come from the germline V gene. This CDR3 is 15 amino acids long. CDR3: CASSHQAGLVDEQFF. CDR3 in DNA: TGTGCCAGCAGTCACCAGGCCGGACTAGTGGATGAGCAGTTCTTC.

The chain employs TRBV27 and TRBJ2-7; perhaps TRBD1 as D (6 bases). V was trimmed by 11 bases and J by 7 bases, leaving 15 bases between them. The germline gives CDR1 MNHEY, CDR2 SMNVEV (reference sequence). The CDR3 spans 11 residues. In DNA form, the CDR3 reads TGTGCCTCATTCAGGGGTGATGAGCAGTACTTC. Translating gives CASFRGDEQYF.

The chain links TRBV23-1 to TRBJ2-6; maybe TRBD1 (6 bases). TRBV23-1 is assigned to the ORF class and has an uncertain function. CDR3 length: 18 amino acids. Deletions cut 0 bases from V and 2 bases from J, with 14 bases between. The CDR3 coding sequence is TGCGCCAGCAGTCAATCGGGCAGGGGATGGGCTGGGGCCAACGTCCTGACTTTC. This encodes CASSQSGRGWAGANVLTF.

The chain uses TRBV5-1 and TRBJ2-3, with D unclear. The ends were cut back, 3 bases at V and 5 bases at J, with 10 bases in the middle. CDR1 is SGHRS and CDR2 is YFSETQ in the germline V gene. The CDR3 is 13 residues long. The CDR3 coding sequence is TGCGCCAGCAGCTCCCCTAAAAAAGATACGCAGTATTTT. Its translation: CASSSPKKDTQYF.

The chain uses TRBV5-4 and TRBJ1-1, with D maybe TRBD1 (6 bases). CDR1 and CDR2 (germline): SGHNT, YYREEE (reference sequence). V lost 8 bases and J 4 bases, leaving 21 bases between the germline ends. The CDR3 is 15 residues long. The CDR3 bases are TGTGCCAGTAAGAAAATCTCAGGGGTTCTCACTGAAGCTTTCTTT. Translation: CASKKISGVLTEAFF.

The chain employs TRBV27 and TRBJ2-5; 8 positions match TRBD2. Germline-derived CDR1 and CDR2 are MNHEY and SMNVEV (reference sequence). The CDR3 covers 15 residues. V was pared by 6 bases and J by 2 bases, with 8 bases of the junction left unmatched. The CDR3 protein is CASSLAGTRQETQYF. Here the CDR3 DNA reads TGTGCCAGCAGCCTGGCCGGGACTAGACAAGAGACCCAGTACTTC.

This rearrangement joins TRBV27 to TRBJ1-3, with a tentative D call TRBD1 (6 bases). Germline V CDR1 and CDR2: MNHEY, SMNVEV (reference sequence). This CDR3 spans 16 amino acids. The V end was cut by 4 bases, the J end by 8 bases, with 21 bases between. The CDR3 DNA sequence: TGTGCCAGCAGTTGGGCTTTGGGGGCAGGGATGTACACCATATATTTT. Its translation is CASSWALGAGMYTIYF.